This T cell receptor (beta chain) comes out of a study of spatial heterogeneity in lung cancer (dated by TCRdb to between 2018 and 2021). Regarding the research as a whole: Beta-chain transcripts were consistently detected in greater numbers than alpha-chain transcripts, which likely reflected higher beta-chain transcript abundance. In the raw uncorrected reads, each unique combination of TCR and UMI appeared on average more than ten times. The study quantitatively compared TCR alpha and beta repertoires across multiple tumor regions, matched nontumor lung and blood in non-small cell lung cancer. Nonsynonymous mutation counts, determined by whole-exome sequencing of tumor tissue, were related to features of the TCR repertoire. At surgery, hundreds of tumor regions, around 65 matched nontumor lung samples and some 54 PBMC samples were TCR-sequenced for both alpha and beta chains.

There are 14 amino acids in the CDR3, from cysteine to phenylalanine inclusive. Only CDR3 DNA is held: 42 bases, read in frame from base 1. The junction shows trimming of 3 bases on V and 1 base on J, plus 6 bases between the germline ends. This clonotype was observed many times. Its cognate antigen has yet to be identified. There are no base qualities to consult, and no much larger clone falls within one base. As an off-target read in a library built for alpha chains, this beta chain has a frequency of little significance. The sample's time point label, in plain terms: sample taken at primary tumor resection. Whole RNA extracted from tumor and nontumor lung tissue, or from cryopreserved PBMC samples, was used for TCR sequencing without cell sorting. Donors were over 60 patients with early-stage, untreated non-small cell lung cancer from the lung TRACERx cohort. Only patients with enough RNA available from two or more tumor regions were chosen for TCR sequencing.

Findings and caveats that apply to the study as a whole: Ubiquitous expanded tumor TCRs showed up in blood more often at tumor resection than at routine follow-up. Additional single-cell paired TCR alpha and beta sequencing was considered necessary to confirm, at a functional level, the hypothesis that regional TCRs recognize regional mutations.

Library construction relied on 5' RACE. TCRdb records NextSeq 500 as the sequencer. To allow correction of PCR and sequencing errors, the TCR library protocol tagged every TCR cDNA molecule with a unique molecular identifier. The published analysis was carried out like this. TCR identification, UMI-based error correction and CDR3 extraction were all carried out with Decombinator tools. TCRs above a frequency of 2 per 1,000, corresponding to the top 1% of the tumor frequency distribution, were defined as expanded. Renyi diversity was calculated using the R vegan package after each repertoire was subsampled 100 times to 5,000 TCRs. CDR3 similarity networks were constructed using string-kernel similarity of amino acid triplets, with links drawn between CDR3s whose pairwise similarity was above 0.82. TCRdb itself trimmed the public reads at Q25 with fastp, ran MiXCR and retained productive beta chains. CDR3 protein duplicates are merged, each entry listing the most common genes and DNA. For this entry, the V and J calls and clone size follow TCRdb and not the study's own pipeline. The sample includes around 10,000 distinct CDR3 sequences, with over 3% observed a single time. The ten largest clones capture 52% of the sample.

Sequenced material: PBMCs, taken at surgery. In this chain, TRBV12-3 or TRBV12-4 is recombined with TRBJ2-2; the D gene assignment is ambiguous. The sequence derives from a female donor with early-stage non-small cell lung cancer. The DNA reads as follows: TGTGCCAGCAGTTTTGGGCAGAACACCGGGGAGCTGTTTTTT. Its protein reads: CASSFGQNTGELFF.